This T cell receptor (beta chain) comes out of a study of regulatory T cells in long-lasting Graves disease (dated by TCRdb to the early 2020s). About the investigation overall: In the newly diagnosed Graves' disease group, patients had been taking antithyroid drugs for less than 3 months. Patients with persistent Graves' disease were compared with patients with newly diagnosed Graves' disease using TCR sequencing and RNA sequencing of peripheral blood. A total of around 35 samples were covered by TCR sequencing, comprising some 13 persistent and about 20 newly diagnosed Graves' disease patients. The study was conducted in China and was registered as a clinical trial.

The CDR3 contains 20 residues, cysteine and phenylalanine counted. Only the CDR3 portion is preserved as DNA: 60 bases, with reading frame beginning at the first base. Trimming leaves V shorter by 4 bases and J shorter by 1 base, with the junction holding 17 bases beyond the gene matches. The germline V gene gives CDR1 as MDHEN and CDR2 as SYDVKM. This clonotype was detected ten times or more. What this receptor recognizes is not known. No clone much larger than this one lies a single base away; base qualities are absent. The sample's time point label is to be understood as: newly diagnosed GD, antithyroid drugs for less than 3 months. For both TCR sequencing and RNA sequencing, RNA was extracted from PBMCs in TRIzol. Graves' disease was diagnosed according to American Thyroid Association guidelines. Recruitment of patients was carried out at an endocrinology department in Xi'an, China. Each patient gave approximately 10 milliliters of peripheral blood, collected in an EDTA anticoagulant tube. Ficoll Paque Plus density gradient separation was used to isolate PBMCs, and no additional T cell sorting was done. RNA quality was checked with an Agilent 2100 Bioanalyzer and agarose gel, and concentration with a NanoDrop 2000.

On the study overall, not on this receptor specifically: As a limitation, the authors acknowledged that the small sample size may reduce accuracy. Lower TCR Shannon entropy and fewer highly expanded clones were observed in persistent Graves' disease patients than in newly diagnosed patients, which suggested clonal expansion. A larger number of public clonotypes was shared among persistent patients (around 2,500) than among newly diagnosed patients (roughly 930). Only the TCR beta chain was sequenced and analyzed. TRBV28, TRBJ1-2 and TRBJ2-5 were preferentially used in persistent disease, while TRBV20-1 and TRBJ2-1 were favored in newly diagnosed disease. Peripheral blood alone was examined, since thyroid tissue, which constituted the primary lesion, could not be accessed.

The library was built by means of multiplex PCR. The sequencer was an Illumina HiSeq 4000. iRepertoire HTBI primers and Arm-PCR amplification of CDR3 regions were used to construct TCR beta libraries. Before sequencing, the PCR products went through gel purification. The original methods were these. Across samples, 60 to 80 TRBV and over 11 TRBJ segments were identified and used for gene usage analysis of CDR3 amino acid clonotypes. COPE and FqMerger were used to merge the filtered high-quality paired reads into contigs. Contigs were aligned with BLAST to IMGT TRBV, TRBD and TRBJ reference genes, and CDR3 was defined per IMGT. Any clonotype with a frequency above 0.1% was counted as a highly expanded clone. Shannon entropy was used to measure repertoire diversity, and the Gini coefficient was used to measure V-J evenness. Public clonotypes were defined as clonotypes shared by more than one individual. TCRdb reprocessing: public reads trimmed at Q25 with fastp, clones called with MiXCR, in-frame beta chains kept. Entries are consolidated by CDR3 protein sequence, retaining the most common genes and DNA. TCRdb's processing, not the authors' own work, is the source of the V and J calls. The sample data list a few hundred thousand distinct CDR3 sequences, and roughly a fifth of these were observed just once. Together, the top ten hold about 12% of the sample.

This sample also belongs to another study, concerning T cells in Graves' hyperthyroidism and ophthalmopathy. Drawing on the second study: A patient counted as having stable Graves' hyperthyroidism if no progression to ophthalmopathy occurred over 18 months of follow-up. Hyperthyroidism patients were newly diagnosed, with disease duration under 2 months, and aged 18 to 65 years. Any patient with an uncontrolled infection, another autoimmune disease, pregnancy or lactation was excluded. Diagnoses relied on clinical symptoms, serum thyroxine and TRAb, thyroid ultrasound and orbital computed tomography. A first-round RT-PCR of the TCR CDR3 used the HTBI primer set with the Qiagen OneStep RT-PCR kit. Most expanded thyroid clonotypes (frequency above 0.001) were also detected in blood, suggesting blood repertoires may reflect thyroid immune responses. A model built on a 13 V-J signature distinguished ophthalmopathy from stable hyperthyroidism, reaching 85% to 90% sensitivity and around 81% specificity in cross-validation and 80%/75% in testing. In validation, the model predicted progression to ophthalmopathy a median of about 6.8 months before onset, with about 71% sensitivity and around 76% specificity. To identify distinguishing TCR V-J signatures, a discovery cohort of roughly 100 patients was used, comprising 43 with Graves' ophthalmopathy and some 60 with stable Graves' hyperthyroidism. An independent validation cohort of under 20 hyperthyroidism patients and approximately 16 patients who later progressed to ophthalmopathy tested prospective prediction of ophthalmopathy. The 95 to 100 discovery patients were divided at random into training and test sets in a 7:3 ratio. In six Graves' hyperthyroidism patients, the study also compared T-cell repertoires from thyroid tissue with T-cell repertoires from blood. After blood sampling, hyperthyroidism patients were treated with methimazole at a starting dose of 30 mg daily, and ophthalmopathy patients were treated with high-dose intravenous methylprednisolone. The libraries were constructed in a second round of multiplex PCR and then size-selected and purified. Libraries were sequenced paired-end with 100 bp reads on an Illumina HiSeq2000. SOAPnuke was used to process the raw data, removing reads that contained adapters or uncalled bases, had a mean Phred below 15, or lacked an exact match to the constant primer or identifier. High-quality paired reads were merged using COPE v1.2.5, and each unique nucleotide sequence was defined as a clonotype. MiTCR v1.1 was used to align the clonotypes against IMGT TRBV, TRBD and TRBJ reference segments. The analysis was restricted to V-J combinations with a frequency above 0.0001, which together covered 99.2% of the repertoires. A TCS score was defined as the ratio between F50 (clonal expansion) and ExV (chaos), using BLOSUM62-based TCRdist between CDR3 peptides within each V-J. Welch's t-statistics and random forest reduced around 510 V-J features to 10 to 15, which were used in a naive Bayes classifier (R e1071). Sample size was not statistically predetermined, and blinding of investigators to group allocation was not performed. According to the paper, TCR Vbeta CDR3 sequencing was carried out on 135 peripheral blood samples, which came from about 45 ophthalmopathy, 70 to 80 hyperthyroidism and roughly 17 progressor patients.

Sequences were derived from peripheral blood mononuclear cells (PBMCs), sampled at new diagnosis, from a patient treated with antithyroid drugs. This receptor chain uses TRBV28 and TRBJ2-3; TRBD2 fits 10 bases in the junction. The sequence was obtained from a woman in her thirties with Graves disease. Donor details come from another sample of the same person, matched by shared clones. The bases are TGTGCCAGCAGTTCGCTTTTAAGCGGGGGGGCGGTATATGGCACAGATACGCAGTATTTT. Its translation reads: CASSSLLSGGAVYGTDTQYF.